These 19 T cell receptor beta chains were sequenced from one sample in a study of identical twins. In TCRdb, the 5' RACE reads were re-called with MiXCR into one record per CDR3 protein. The sample yields 420,000 or so distinct CDR3 sequences, roughly 18% seen once. The sample taken for sequencing was naive T cells sorted from blood. The receptors here all came from a man aged 50 or older in good health.

This clonotype was counted at least ten times. The chain is built from TRBV6-1 and TRBJ2-2; the D gene could be TRBD1 or TRBD2 (5 bases each). The CDR3 loop spans 15 amino acids. The V end lost 4 bases, the J end lost 2 bases, and 11 bases lay between the germline ends. CDR1 is MNHNS, CDR2 SASEGT, per germline. CDR3 nucleotide sequence: TGTGCCAGCAGTGGGGACGACGGAAACACCGGGGAGCTGTTTTTT. The encoded protein is CASSGDDGNTGELFF.

This clonotype has a handful of counts. This chain joins TRBV24-1 and TRBJ2-1, with D perhaps matching TRBD2 (6 bases). The V gene lost 3 bases and the J gene lost 0 bases, with 17 bases spanning the gap. Germline V gives CDR1 KGHDR, CDR2 SFDVKD. The CDR3 is 18 amino acids. CDR3 coding DNA: TGTGCCACCAGTGATCCGTGGGGTGTCGGGAGCTCCTACAATGAGCAGTTCTTC. Translated: CATSDPWGVGSSYNEQFF.

This clonotype was counted ten times or more. The J gene is TRBJ1-1, the V gene TRBV27, with D possibly matching TRBD1 (5 bases). CDR1 and CDR2 (germline): MNHEY, SMNVEV (reference sequence). The CDR3 is 14 amino acids. Trimming left V 3 bases short and J 11 bases short, with 19 bases between. The CDR3 here is CASSFSGQGSRAFF. The CDR3 DNA follows: TGTGCCAGCAGTTTTTCAGGTCAGGGTAGCCGGGCTTTCTTT.

This clonotype was observed at least ten times. This sequence joins TRBV19 and TRBJ1-1; D ambiguous. CDR1 and CDR2 from the germline V gene are LNHDA and SQIVND (reference sequence). V was clipped by 6 bases and J by 0 bases, with 11 bases between them. The CDR3 covers 14 residues. CDR3 region: CASRYEALNTEAFF. DNA of the CDR3: TGTGCCAGTAGGTACGAAGCCTTGAACACTGAAGCTTTCTTT.

This clonotype was seen a few times. The chain uses TRBV4-3 and TRBJ1-2, with TRBD1 identical over 9 bases. The CDR3 has 14 residues. V dropped 3 bases and J dropped 4; count of bases not matched to a gene: 3. Germline V CDR1 and CDR2: LGHNA, YSLEER. The DNA of the CDR3 is TGCGCCAGCAGCCAGGGGACAGGGATCTATGGCTACACCTTC. It translates to CASSQGTGIYGYTF.

This clonotype was seen ten or more times. Here the CDR3 reads CASSSLGLAGFKEYEQFF. The CDR3 coding sequence is TGTGCCAGCAGTTCTCTGGGACTAGCGGGGTTTAAGGAGTATGAGCAGTTCTTC. This chain connects TRBV12-3 or TRBV12-4 to TRBJ2-1, with TRBD2 identical over 13 bases. The V and J ends lost 4 bases and 8 bases, in that order; junction bases with no gene match: 14. The CDR3 runs to 18 residues.

This chain links TRBV6-2 or TRBV6-3 with TRBJ2-1; perhaps TRBD2 as D (7 bases). Trimming removed 7 bases at V and 0 bases at J, with 22 bases between. The germline CDR1 and CDR2 sequences are MNHEY and SVGEGT. The CDR3 totals 18 residues. In DNA form, the CDR3 reads TGTGCCAGCATCGGTTCGGGGGGCCGTCCAAGCTCCTACAATGAGCAGTTCTTC. Its protein product is CASIGSGGRPSSYNEQFF.

V and J are TRBV10-3 and TRBJ2-3, with D tentatively TRBD2 (6 bases). The CDR3 consists of 14 residues. Germline CDR1 and CDR2: ENHRY and SYGVKD. V was clipped by 4 bases and J by 0 bases, with 8 bases between them. CDR3: CAISVGTSTDTQYF. The DNA of the CDR3 is TGTGCCATCAGTGTGGGGACTAGCACAGATACGCAGTATTTT.

This clonotype was observed a handful of times. The V call is TRBV20-1, the J call TRBJ2-1, with D perhaps TRBD2 (6 bases). CDR1 and CDR2 (germline): DFQATT, SNEGSKA (reference sequence). This CDR3 has 16 residues. The germline V and J ends were trimmed by 0 bases and 2 bases, with 14 bases remaining between them. The CDR3 DNA follows: TGCAGTGCTAGAGAACCGGAGGGGTACCCCTACAATGAGCAGTTCTTC. It encodes CSAREPEGYPYNEQFF.

This clonotype was recorded many times. This chain uses TRBV10-3 with TRBJ2-7; the match to TRBD2 covers 7 bases. V lost 9 bases, J lost 2 bases, and 10 bases stayed unmatched. Germline loops: CDR1 ENHRY, CDR2 SYGVKD. This CDR3 is built from 14 residues. In nucleotides, the CDR3 is TGTGCCATGCGAGGTAACGGGAGGACCTACGAGCAGTACTTC. Protein product: CAMRGNGRTYEQYF.

This clonotype was found a few times. The chain carries TRBV3-1 and TRBJ2-7, with 12 bases matching TRBD2. V lost 0 bases to trimming and J lost 4 bases; unmatched junction nucleotides: 7. The CDR3 has 17 amino acids. Per germline, CDR1 LGHDT and CDR2 YNNKEL (reference sequence). In nucleotides, the CDR3 is TGTGCCAGCAGCCAAGAGCAACTAGCGGGGGGTCTTTACGAGCAGTACTTC. Encoded protein: CASSQEQLAGGLYEQYF.

The chain carries TRBV6-2 or TRBV6-3 and TRBJ2-2; maybe TRBD1 (5 bases). Germline CDR1 and CDR2: MNHEY and SVGEGT. Trimming pared 4 bases from V and 2 bases from J, leaving 8 bases between. The CDR3 contains 14 residues. Here the CDR3 reads CASSWTRNTGELFF. CDR3 nucleotide sequence: TGTGCCAGCAGTTGGACAAGAAACACCGGGGAGCTGTTTTTT.

This clonotype was seen a handful of times. This chain connects TRBV7-2 to TRBJ2-1; the match to TRBD1 covers 11 bases. Germline trimming cut 5 bases from V and 3 bases from J; bases unmatched to any gene: 9. This CDR3 contains 17 residues. Germline V gene sequence: CDR1 SGHTA, CDR2 FQGNSA. The CDR3 sequence is CASSHPGQGAIYNEQFF. CDR3 coding DNA: TGTGCCAGCAGCCATCCCGGACAGGGGGCTATCTACAATGAGCAGTTCTTC.

In its sample, this clonotype was seen many times. The rearrangement joins TRBV5-1 to TRBJ2-1; maybe TRBD2 (5 bases). CDR1 is SGHRS, CDR2 YFSETQ, per germline. This CDR3 contains 14 residues. Between the trimmed V and J ends, which lost 3 bases and 2 bases, there was a span of 9 bases. The CDR3 spells CASSSTGTYNEQFF. The CDR3 DNA sequence: TGCGCCAGCAGCTCCACGGGGACCTACAATGAGCAGTTCTTC.

There are many counts of this clonotype. The rearrangement joins TRBV4-3 to TRBJ2-7; possible D gene TRBD2, 5 bases. This CDR3 has 14 amino acids. Between the trimmed V and J ends, which lost 0 bases and 2 bases, there was a span of 8 bases. CDR1 and CDR2 (germline): LGHNA, YSLEER. The CDR3 DNA follows: TGCGCCAGCAGCCAAGATAGAGGGACCTACGAGCAGTACTTC. Amino acid sequence: CASSQDRGTYEQYF.

The V call is TRBV5-4, the J call TRBJ2-1, with 8 bases fitting TRBD2. Looked up from germline, CDR1 is SGHNT and CDR2 is YYREEE (reference sequence). The CDR3 covers 16 residues. With 4 bases clipped from V and 2 bases from J, the junction kept 8 bases outside the gene matches. CDR3 sequence (DNA): TGTGCCAGCAGCACGAAATCAGCGGGGGCCTACAATGAGCAGTTCTTC. This gives the protein CASSTKSAGAYNEQFF. Variable domain in full (rest from reference TRBV5-4 and TRBJ2-1): ETGVTQSPTHLIKTRGQQVTLRCSSQSGHNTVSWYQQALGQGPQFIFQYYREEENGRGNFPPRFSGLQFPNYSSELNVNALELDDSALYLCASSTKSAGAYNEQFFGPGTRLTVL.

This clonotype was detected many times. The chain carries TRBV7-9 and TRBJ2-1; 8 nucleotides line up with TRBD1. The CDR3 contains 14 residues. Losses at the gene ends were 5 bases for V and 2 bases for J; bases not matched to a gene: 2. CDR1 and CDR2 (germline): SEHNR, FQNEAQ (reference sequence). CDR3 nucleotide sequence: TGTGCCAGCAGCAGGACAGGGACCTACAATGAGCAGTTCTTC. As protein: CASSRTGTYNEQFF.

The chain has TRBV5-1 and TRBJ2-3, with a weak D call TRBD1 (6 bases). In germline, CDR1 is SGHRS, CDR2 YFSETQ. Trimming removed 3 bases from V and 2 bases from J, with 13 bases in between. The CDR3 loop spans 15 amino acids. CDR3 amino acids: CASSWGTQITDTQYF. The CDR3 DNA reads as TGCGCCAGCAGCTGGGGGACACAAATCACAGATACGCAGTATTTT. Using reference TRBV5-1 and TRBJ2-3 for the parts outside the CDR3, the full variable domain is KAGVTQTPRYLIKTRGQQVTLSCSPISGHRSVSWYQQTPGQGLQFLFEYFSETQRNKGNFPGRFSGRQFSNSRSEMNVSTLELGDSALYLCASSWGTQITDTQYFGPGTRLTVL.

This sequence joins TRBV24-1 and TRBJ2-5; possible D gene TRBD1, 6 bases. The CDR3 has 13 residues. CDR1 is KGHDR and CDR2 is SFDVKD in the germline V gene. V lost 5 bases and J 5 bases, leaving 11 bases between the germline ends. The CDR3 protein is CATSAQGVETQYF. In DNA, the CDR3 is TGTGCCACCAGTGCACAGGGCGTGGAGACCCAGTACTTC.